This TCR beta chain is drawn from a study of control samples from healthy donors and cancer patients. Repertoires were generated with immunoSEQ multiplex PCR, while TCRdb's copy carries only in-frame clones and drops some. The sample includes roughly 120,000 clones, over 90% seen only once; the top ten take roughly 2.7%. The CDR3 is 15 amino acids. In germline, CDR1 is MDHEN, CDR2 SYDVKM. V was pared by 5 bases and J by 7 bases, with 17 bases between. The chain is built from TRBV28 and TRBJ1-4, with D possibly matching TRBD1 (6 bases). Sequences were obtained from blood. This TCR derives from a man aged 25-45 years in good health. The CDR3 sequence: CASSQQGSHSEKLFF. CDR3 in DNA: TGTGCCAGCAGTCAACAGGGTTCCCATAGTGAAAAACTGTTTTTT. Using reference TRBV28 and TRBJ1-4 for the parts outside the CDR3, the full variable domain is DVKVTQSSRYLVKRTGEKVFLECVQDMDHENMFWYRQDPGLGLRLIYFSYDVKMKEKGDIPEGYSVSREKKERFSLILESASTNQTSMYLCASSQQGSHSEKLFFGSGTQLSVL.